The rows below give T cell receptor beta chains drawn from one sample of a study of blood T cell repertoires in COVID-19. Clones were sequenced by immunoSEQ multiplex PCR, and TCRdb holds only the in-frame ones, with some missing. The sample holds some 170,000 clones, more than 80% seen once. Sequenced input: peripheral blood. The receptors shown here come from a woman aged 55-75 years with acute or convalescent COVID-19. CDR3s include the opening cysteine and the closing phenylalanine or tryptophan. The order of the fields is J gene, V gene, CDR3 protein.

TRBJ1-6 TRBV6-5 CASRPVVNSPLHF
TRBJ1-2 TRBV4-2 CASSQPGGDGYGYTF
TRBJ1-1 TRBV5-1 CASSLGEGVRTEAFF
TRBJ1-1 TRBV7-6 CASSLQGGEGSTEAFF
TRBJ1-2 TRBV7-2 CASSFVPPGHLYGYTF
TRBJ2-1 TRBV3-1/TRBV3-2 CASSQAGGPGEQFF
TRBJ2-5 TRBV7-9 CASSLGLREEGETQYF
TRBJ2-7 TRBV7-2 CASSTTPGGYEQYF
TRBJ2-1 TRBV2 CASTRGVAGVGEQFF
TRBJ1-5 TRBV12-3/TRBV12-4 CASSGIESAAQHF
TRBJ1-4 TRBV5-1 CASSFAGAANEKLFF
TRBJ1-1 TRBV29-1 CSVDSMAEAFF
TRBJ2-2 TRBV28 CASNRRGANTGELFF
TRBJ1-1 TRBV28 CATARLVLNTEAFF
TRBJ1-5 TRBV21-1 CASSKVGAGNQPQHF
TRBJ2-1 TRBV19 CASSATMTSGSRNEQFF
TRBJ1-4 TRBV29-1 CSVGYREGLCLSNEKLFF
TRBJ1-5 TRBV15 CATKGGPARNQPQHF
TRBJ1-3 TRBV7-9 CASSLVGQGTGNTIYF
TRBJ1-2 TRBV27 CASSFADRINYGYTF
TRBJ1-5 TRBV6-5 CASSYQENQPQHF
TRBJ1-2 TRBV19 CASQPGLLRDGYTF
TRBJ2-1 TRBV19 CASSIAPLLAGGYNEQFF
TRBJ2-1 TRBV7-9 CASTTLGLAGVPYNEQFF
TRBJ2-3 TRBV7-9 CASSSADTQYF
TRBJ2-1 TRBV6-4 CASRRSGRGYNEQFF
TRBJ1-2 TRBV5-6 CASSLGGIGVLYGYTF
TRBJ2-1 TRBV7-2 CASSSTSFDEQFF
TRBJ1-3 TRBV11-2 CASTSQGMRGNTIYF
TRBJ1-1 TRBV28 CASKVAMNTEAFF
TRBJ2-7 TRBV5-5 CASSTPTGGMVEQYF
TRBJ2-3 TRBV3-1/TRBV3-2 CASSQELIDYTQYF
TRBJ1-2 TRBV6-5 CASNPDRVEGYTF
TRBJ2-3 TRBV5-1 CASSLAPRGLAGVGDTQYF
TRBJ2-5 TRBV28 CASSSQGRKTQYF
TRBJ1-6 TRBV6-5 CASTSRPGVWSLHF
TRBJ1-1 TRBV14 CASTPSLYNTEAFF
TRBJ1-2 TRBV30 CAWSHRRDGYTF
TRBJ2-1 TRBV5-1 CASSFGAGMYNEQFF
TRBJ2-3 TRBV5-1 CASSLGTSVSTDTQYF
TRBJ2-1 TRBV9 CASSPSSGEYNEQFF
TRBJ2-5 TRBV6-5 CASSYLGRPYF
TRBJ1-5 TRBV12-5 CASGPTGGIDQPQHF
TRBJ1-5 TRBV2 CASRREGRAGQPQHF
TRBJ1-3 TRBV7-9 CASSSTGRGNTIYF
TRBJ2-7 TRBV6-5 CASTQRAGYEQYF
TRBJ2-1 TRBV3-1/TRBV3-2 CASSQRASGRFSYNEQFF
TRBJ2-3 TRBV28 CASSSPGQGAADTQYF
TRBJ2-7 TRBV6-5 CASSRDFLWEQYF
TRBJ1-4 TRBV19 CASSAVQGGAATNEKLFF